The 3 T cell receptor beta chains below were found in one sample sequenced in a study of metastatic and nonmetastatic thyroid tumors. TCRdb re-called the PCR reads through MiXCR. The sample consists of under 45,000 clones, roughly 31% of them appearing once. Every patient underwent thyroid surgery untreated. Sequencing was performed on blood. The receptors here all came from a male donor with papillary thyroid cancer or a benign thyroid nodule (not recorded which). Some clones in this sample may be carry-over from other donors' samples.

V gene TRBV14 combines with J gene TRBJ2-3; D possibly uses TRBD1 or TRBD2 (5 bases each). CDR1 is SGHDN, CDR2 FVKESK, per germline. The CDR3 totals 15 residues. V lost 8 bases and J 0 bases, leaving 15 bases between the germline ends. The CDR3 region is CASGPTGGSTDTQYF. In DNA, the CDR3 is TGTGCCAGCGGCCCTACAGGAGGAAGCACAGATACGCAGTATTTT. The complete variable domain, with remaining parts taken from reference TRBV14 and TRBJ2-3, reads EAGVTQFPSHSVIEKGQTVTLRCDPISGHDNLYWYRRVMGKEIKFLLHFVKESKQDESGMPNNRFLAERTGGTYSTLKVQPAELEDSGVYFCASGPTGGSTDTQYFGPGTRLTVL.

This chain joins TRBV5-1 and TRBJ2-1; 9 bases align to TRBD1. J was trimmed by 5 bases and V by 3 bases; bases with no gene match: 9. CDR1 is SGHRS, CDR2 YFSETQ, per germline. The CDR3 contains 16 residues. CDR3 amino acids: CASSWTGERVNNEQFF. For the CDR3, the DNA is TGCGCCAGCAGCTGGACAGGGGAGCGGGTAAACAATGAGCAGTTCTTC.

This clone was detected many times. The chain joins TRBV6-4 to TRBJ1-2, with 9 bases fitting TRBD1. Per the germline V gene, CDR1 is MRHNA and CDR2 is SNTAGT. J gave up 3 bases and V 6 bases, and 5 bases lay outside the gene matches. This CDR3 has 14 residues. For the CDR3, the DNA is TGTGCCAGCAGGCGATGGACAGGGGACTATGGCTACACCTTC. The encoded protein is CASRRWTGDYGYTF.